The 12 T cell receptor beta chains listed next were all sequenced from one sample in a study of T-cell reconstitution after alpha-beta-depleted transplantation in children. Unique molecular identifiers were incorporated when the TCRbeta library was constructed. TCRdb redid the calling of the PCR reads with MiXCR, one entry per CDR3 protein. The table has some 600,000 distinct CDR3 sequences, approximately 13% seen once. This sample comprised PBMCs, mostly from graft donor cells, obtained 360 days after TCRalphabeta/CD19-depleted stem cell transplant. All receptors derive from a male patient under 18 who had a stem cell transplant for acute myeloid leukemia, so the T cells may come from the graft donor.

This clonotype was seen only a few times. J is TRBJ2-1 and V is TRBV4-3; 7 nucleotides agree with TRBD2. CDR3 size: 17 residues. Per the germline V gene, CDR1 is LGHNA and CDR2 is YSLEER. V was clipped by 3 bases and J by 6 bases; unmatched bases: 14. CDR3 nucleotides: TGCGCCAGCAGCCATCTTTCGGAGGGAGGGAGCGGCAATGAGCAGTTCTTC. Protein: CASSHLSEGGSGNEQFF.

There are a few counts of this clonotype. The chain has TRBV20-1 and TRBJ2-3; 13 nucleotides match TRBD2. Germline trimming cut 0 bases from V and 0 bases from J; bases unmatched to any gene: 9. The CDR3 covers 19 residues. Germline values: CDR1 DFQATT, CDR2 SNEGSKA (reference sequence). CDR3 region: CSAREELAGGPNSTDTQYF. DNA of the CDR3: TGCAGTGCTAGAGAGGAACTAGCGGGAGGGCCGAATAGCACAGATACGCAGTATTTT.

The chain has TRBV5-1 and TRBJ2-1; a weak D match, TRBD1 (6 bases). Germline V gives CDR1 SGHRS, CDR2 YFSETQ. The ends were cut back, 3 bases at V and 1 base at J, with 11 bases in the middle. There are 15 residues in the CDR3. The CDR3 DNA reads TGCGCCAGCAGCTACACGACAGGATCCTACAATGAGCAGTTCTTC. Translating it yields CASSYTTGSYNEQFF.

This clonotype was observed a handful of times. CDR3 in amino acids: CSVDGTGSYEQYF. The CDR3, as DNA: TGCAGCGTTGACGGGACTGGCTCCTACGAGCAGTACTTC. The rearrangement uses TRBV29-1 and TRBJ2-7; possible D gene TRBD2, 6 bases. Germline V lookup: CDR1 SQVTM, CDR2 ANQGSEA. CDR3 size: 13 residues. With 3 bases removed from V and 0 bases from J, the gap between germline ends came to 9 bases.

CDR3 in DNA: TGTGCCAGCAGCTCGTATGGGGGAGGGCCGATCCGAGAGCAGTACTTC. The encoded protein is CASSSYGGGPIREQYF. J is TRBJ2-7 and V is TRBV7-8; the match to TRBD2 covers 7 bases. The CDR3 covers 16 residues. Trimming at V came to 4 bases and at J to 7 bases, leaving 16 bases not matched to a gene. Germline-derived CDR1 and CDR2 are SGHVS and FQNEAQ.

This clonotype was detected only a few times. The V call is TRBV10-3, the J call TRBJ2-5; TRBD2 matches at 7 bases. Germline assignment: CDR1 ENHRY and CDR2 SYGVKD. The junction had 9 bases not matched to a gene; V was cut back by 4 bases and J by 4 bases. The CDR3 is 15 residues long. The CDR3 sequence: CAISGGPGGGETQYF. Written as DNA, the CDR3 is TGTGCCATCAGTGGGGGCCCGGGGGGAGGAGAGACCCAGTACTTC.

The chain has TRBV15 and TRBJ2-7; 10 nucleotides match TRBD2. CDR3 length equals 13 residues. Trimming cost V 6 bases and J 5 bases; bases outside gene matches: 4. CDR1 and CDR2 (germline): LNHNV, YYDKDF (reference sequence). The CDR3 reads CATRPSGSNEQYF. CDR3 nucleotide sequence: TGTGCCACCAGACCTAGCGGGAGTAACGAGCAGTACTTC. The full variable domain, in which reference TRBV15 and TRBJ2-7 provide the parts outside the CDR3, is DAMVIQNPRYQVTQFGKPVTLSCSQTLNHNVMYWYQQKSSQAPKLLFHYYDKDFNNEADTPDNFQSRRPNTSFCFLDIRSPGLGDTAMYLCATRPSGSNEQYFGPGTRLTVT.

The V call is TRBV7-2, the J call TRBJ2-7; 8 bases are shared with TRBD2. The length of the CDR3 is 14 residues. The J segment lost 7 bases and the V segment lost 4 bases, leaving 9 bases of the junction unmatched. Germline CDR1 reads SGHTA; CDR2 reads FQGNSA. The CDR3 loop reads CASSWQAGVQEQYF. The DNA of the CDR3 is TGTGCCAGCAGCTGGCAAGCGGGAGTGCAAGAGCAGTACTTC.

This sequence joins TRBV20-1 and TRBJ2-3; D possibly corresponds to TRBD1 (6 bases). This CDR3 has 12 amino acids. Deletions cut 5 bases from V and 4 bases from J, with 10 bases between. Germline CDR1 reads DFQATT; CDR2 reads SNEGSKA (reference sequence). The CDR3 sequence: CSAQDSSDTQYF. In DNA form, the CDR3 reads TGCAGTGCTCAGGACAGTTCAGATACGCAGTATTTT.

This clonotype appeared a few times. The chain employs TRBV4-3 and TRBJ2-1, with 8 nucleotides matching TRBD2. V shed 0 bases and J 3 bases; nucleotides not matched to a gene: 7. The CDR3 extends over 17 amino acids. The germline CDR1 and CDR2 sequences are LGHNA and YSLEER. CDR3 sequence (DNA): TGCGCCAGCAGCCAAGAGAATACGGGAGGGATCTACAATGAGCAGTTCTTC. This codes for CASSQENTGGIYNEQFF.

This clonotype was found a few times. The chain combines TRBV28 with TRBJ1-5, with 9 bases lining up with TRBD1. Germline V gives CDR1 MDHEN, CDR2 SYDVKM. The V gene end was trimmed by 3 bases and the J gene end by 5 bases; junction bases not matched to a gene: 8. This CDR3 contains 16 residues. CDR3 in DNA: TGTGCCAGCAGTTTCTTCGGTGGACAGGGGTATCAGCCCCAGCATTTT. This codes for CASSFFGGQGYQPQHF.

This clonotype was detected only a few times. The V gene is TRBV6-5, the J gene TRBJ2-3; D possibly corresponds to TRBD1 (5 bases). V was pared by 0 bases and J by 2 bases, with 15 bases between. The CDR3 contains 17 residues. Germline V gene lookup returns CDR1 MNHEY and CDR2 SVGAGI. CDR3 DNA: TGTGCCAGCAGTTACTCGAATGCCAGGGCGACCACAGATACGCAGTATTTT. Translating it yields CASSYSNARATTDTQYF.